The 29 T cell receptor beta chains in this list originate from one sample, sequenced in a study of T cell clonality in common variable immunodeficiency. Only in-frame clones appear in the TCRdb table, and some are missing; sequencing was by immunoSEQ multiplex PCR. Captured here are around 50,000 clones, none seen once; the top ten comprise less than 6.5%. Material: peripheral blood mononuclear cells. The receptor source for this set is a person aged 18 to 69 in good health.

Ten or more counts support this clone. The CDR3 loop is CASSQGQGILSGELFF. Partial CDR3 DNA: TGCGCCAGCAGCCAGGGACAGGGGATCCTGAGCGGGGAG. J is TRBJ2-2 and V is TRBV4-1; 10 bases agree with TRBD1. The CDR3 goes on 3 residues after the read ends, and that part is filled in from the germline J gene. The CDR3 contains 16 residues. Germline V lookup: CDR1 MGHRA, CDR2 YSYEKL. After removal of 3 bases from V and 7 bases from J, the junction contained 8 bases not matched to a gene.

The sample holds many counts of this clone. The CDR3 end lies 3 residues beyond the end of the read and is filled in from the germline J gene. The V call is TRBV30, the J call TRBJ1-2; 7 nucleotides match TRBD1. There are 13 residues in the CDR3. Germline V gives CDR1 GTSNPN, CDR2 SVGIG (reference sequence). The DNA read from the CDR3 is TGTGCCTGGAGTCCACCTCCCGGGACAGCG. It codes for CAWSPPPGTA. The whole CDR3 sequence is CAWSPPPGTAYTF. Supplemented by reference TRBV30 and TRBJ1-2, the full variable domain reads SQTIHQWPATLVQPVGSPLSLECTVEGTSNPNLYWYRQAAGRGLQLLFYSVGIGQISSEVPQNLSASRPQDRQFILSSKKLLLSDSGFYLCAWSPPPGTAYTFGSGTRLTVV.

This clone has only a few counts. The read ends 3 residues early relative to the CDR3; the germline J gene fills the gap. The rearrangement links TRBV20-1 to TRBJ2-3; 7 bases align to TRBD1. There are 14 residues in the CDR3. The V gene's germline CDR1 is DFQATT and CDR2 SNEGSKA (reference sequence). The CDR3 loop is CSAGQEYSNQPQYF. CDR3 DNA, as far as it was read: TGCAGTGCTGGACAGGAATATAGCAATCAGCCG.

This clone was seen repeatedly, ten times or more. This CDR3 is CASSPLRTGDFNYGYTF. The CDR3 DNA, read in part, is TGTGCCAGCAGCCCTCTACGGACAGGGGACTTTAACTATGGC. The rearrangement links TRBV14 to TRBJ1-2, with 9 bases identical to TRBD1. From the germline J gene comes the end of the CDR3, since the read stops 3 residues before it. After removal of 4 bases from V and 1 base from J, the junction contained 10 bases not matched to a gene. The CDR3 sequence is 17 residues long. Germline V gene lookup returns CDR1 SGHDN and CDR2 FVKESK.

The sample holds many counts of this clone. The CDR3 end falls 3 residues outside the read, so it is completed with the germline J gene. V usage is TRBV9 and J usage is TRBJ2-5; possible D gene TRBD2, 5 bases. With 0 bases removed from V and 2 bases from J, the gap between germline ends came to 8 bases. The CDR3 consists of 14 residues. Germline assignment: CDR1 SGDLS and CDR2 YYNGEE. The sequenced CDR3 bases are TGTGCCAGCAGCGTAGGACTAAGACAAGAGACC. This codes for CASSVGLRQET. The full CDR3 protein reads CASSVGLRQETQYF.

This clone was recorded at least ten times. The observed sequence ends 3 residues before the CDR3 terminus, with the missing tail filled in from the germline J gene. The chain has TRBV11-3 and TRBJ2-5, with no clear D. CDR1 and CDR2 from the germline V gene are SGHNT and YENEEA. V lost 2 bases and J lost 5, with 9 bases in between. This CDR3 contains 13 residues. The CDR3 sequence: CASSLQSRETQYF. The CDR3 bases that were read are TGTGCCAGCAGCTTACAGTCGAGGGAGACC.

This clone came up many times. The sequence runs out 3 residues before the end of the CDR3; the remainder is reconstructed from the germline J gene. This rearrangement joins TRBV13 to TRBJ2-6, with 8 positions matching TRBD2. The CDR3 runs 17 residues. V shed 3 bases and J 1 base; nucleotides not matched to a gene: 5. Looked up from germline, CDR1 is PRHDT and CDR2 is FYEKMQ (reference sequence). The CDR3: CASSLDRLASGANVLTF. CDR3 bases read: TGTGCCAGCAGCTTGGATAGACTAGCGTCTGGGGCCAACGTC.

In this sample, this clone turned up many times. The read falls 3 residues short of the CDR3 end, and the missing part is taken from the germline J gene. The chain joins TRBV7-6 to TRBJ2-1; the match to TRBD2 covers 7 bases. The CDR3 is made up of 15 amino acids. V was pared by 2 bases and J by 6 bases, with 7 bases of the junction left unmatched. Germline V CDR1 and CDR2: SGHVS, FNYEAQ. The chain's CDR3 is CASSLRAGWGNEQFF. CDR3 DNA, as far as it was read: TGTGCCAGCAGCTTACGAGCGGGGTGGGGCAATGAG.

This clone was observed many times. Sequencing ends 3 residues short of the CDR3 end; the germline J gene provides the rest. The chain employs TRBV6-1 and TRBJ1-1, with 7 bases matching TRBD1. Trimming at V came to 4 bases and at J to 4 bases, leaving 9 bases not matched to a gene. This CDR3 is built from 15 residues. In germline, CDR1 is MNHNS, CDR2 SASEGT. The DNA read from the CDR3 is TGTGCCAGCAGTGCGAGACAGGGTGCGACCACTGAA. This gives the protein CASSARQGATTE. The CDR3 in its entirety is CASSARQGATTEAFF.

This clone was seen many times. CDR3: CASSQDRGVYTF. The DNA read from the CDR3 is TGTGCCAGCAGTCAGGACAGGGGCGTC. J is TRBJ1-2 and V is TRBV7-9; TRBD1 agrees at 9 bases. The CDR3 is cut off 3 residues early in the read; its end comes from the germline J gene. The CDR3 runs to 12 residues. CDR1 is SEHNR and CDR2 is FQNEAQ in the germline V gene (reference sequence).

There are many counts of this clone. The read ends 3 residues shy of where the CDR3 ends; the end is completed using the germline J gene. This rearrangement joins TRBV18 to TRBJ1-2; 8 bases are a match to TRBD1. Trimming took 1 base from V and 6 from J; bases not matched to a gene: 4. Germline V gene sequence: CDR1 KGHSH, CDR2 LQKENI. The CDR3 is 14 amino acids. The CDR3 DNA, read in part, is TGTGCCAGCTCACCACGACAGGGGTCCGATGGC. Translation gives CASSPRQGSDG. The entire CDR3 reads CASSPRQGSDGYTF.

In its sample, this clone was seen many times. CDR3: CASSRGTGPFYEQYF. Partial CDR3 DNA: TGTGCCAGCAGCCGCGGGACAGGGCCCTTCTACGAG. The J gene is TRBJ2-7, the V gene TRBV4-2; 9 bases agree with TRBD1. The missing CDR3 end, 3 residues past where the read stops, is filled in from the germline J gene. V lost 4 bases, J lost 3 bases, and 7 bases stayed unmatched. CDR1 and CDR2 from the germline V gene are LGHNA and YNFKEQ. The CDR3 is made up of 15 amino acids.

This clone was detected many times. The read halts 3 residues ahead of the CDR3 end, with the missing end drawn from the germline J gene. V gene TRBV19 combines with J gene TRBJ2-7, with TRBD2 identical over 7 bases. Germline V gene sequence: CDR1 LNHDA, CDR2 SQIVND (reference sequence). J gave up 5 bases and V 3 bases, and 7 bases lay outside the gene matches. The CDR3 spans 14 residues. The chain's CDR3 is CASSMWFAGDEQYF. CDR3 DNA, as far as it was read: TGTGCCAGTAGTATGTGGTTTGCGGGGGACGAG.

This clone was counted many times. The DNA ends 3 residues before the CDR3 does, and the rest of the CDR3 is filled in from the germline J gene. This rearrangement joins TRBV5-1 to TRBJ1-2; D may be TRBD1 (5 bases). The V gene's germline CDR1 is SGHRS and CDR2 YFSETQ. The V gene lost 4 bases and the J gene lost 4 bases, with 11 bases spanning the gap. The CDR3 spans 13 residues. CDR3 sequence reads: CASSPGTAYGYTF. The CDR3 bases that were read are TGCGCCAGCAGCCCCGGGACTGCCTATGGC.

This clone showed up many times. Read sequence stops 3 residues before the CDR3 end, and the germline J gene provides the missing end. The same CDR3 arises from other DNA sequences in this sample as well. The J gene is TRBJ2-7, the V gene TRBV20-1, with TRBD1 matching 10 bases. Germline lookup yields CDR1 DFQATT and CDR2 SNEGSKA (reference sequence). The J segment lost 2 bases and the V segment lost 6 bases, leaving 4 bases of the junction unmatched. The CDR3 has 13 residues. This chain's CDR3 is CSARTGGTYEQYF. Incomplete CDR3 DNA: TGCAGTGCGCGGACAGGGGGAACCTACGAG.

This clone was seen repeatedly, ten times or more. The CDR3 DNA, read in part, is TGTGCCAGCAGCCCCGACAGGGGCGGAACC. It translates to CASSPDRGGT. Given in full, the CDR3 is CASSPDRGGTIYF. J is TRBJ1-3 and V is TRBV7-8; TRBD1 agrees at 8 bases. The observed sequence ends 3 residues before the CDR3 terminus, with the missing tail filled in from the germline J gene. The CDR3 covers 13 residues. Germline-derived CDR1 and CDR2 are SGHVS and FQNEAQ. The complete variable domain, with remaining parts taken from reference TRBV7-8 and TRBJ1-3, reads GAGVSQSPRYKVAKRGQDVALRCDPISGHVSLFWYQQALGQGPEFLTYFQNEAQLDKSGLPSDRFFAERPEGSVSTLKIQRTQQEDSAVYLCASSPDRGGTIYFGEGSWLTVV.

This clone was seen repeatedly, ten times or more. The read terminates 3 residues before the CDR3 end, so the remaining end is supplied by the germline J gene. This chain uses TRBV6-1 with TRBJ1-1; maybe TRBD1 (6 bases). Per the germline V gene, CDR1 is MNHNS and CDR2 is SASEGT. This CDR3 has 13 amino acids. The germline V and J ends were trimmed by 4 bases and 6 bases, with 12 bases remaining between them. The CDR3 bases that were read are TGTGCCAGCAGTGTCCGGGACAACGCTGAA. Translating it yields CASSVRDNAE. In full, the CDR3 is CASSVRDNAEAFF.

This clone was counted at least ten times. The DNA ends 3 residues before the CDR3 does, and the rest of the CDR3 is filled in from the germline J gene. V gene TRBV6-2 or TRBV6-3 combines with J gene TRBJ2-7; weak D call: TRBD2 (6 bases). Trimming stripped 7 bases from V and 0 bases from J, with 10 bases between. CDR1 is MNHEY, CDR2 SVGEGT, per germline. The CDR3 is made up of 13 amino acids. CDR3 DNA (partial): TGTGCCAGCACTGGGGGGTTCTCCTACGAG. Translated, it gives CASTGGFSYE. The full CDR3 sequence reads CASTGGFSYEQYF.

This clone was found many times. The read terminates 3 residues before the CDR3 end, so the remaining end is supplied by the germline J gene. The rearrangement joins TRBV20-1 to TRBJ2-4; TRBD2 agrees at 8 bases. From germline, CDR1 is DFQATT and CDR2 SNEGSKA (reference sequence). CDR3 size: 14 residues. CDR3 bases read: TGCAGTGCTAGGGGTCGGGGGGGTCTGGAGACT. Translated, it gives CSARGRGGLET. The whole CDR3 sequence is CSARGRGGLETQYF.

This clone was detected ten times or more. The read finishes 3 residues shy of the CDR3 end, and the germline J gene is used to complete it. The gene calls are TRBV5-1 and TRBJ2-2; TRBD2 agrees at 8 bases. The CDR3 is made up of 16 amino acids. J was trimmed by 6 bases and V by 0 bases; bases with no gene match: 7. Germline V gives CDR1 SGHRS, CDR2 YFSETQ. Partial CDR3 DNA: TGCGCCAGCAGCTTGGTGGCAGCGGGGGCCGCCGGGGAG. Translation: CASSLVAAGAAGE. The whole CDR3 sequence is CASSLVAAGAAGELFF.

This clone has only a few counts. Sequencing ends 3 residues short of the CDR3 end; the germline J gene provides the rest. The genes are TRBV5-6 and TRBJ1-2, with 8 bases fitting TRBD1. CDR1 is SGHDT, CDR2 YYEEEE, per germline. The CDR3 length is 15 residues. The sequenced part of the CDR3 DNA is TGTGCCAGCAGCCCTGACAGGGGAGGTGTGGGAGGC. Its translation: CASSPDRGGVGG. The complete CDR3 reads CASSPDRGGVGGYTF.

This clone was counted at least ten times. The read finishes 3 residues shy of the CDR3 end, and the germline J gene is used to complete it. The chain combines TRBV7-8 with TRBJ1-1, with D possibly TRBD1 on 5 matching bases. The CDR3 extends over 12 amino acids. Germline lookup yields CDR1 SGHVS and CDR2 FQNEAQ. Trimming left V 2 bases short and J 4 bases short, with 5 bases between. The CDR3 loop reads CASSLRGTEAFF. CDR3 bases read: TGTGCCAGCAGCTTAAGGGGCACTGAA.

This clone was observed at least ten times. The CDR3 goes on 3 residues after the read ends, and that part is filled in from the germline J gene. The J gene is TRBJ2-3, the V gene TRBV4-2; D perhaps matches TRBD2 (7 bases). CDR3 length: 17 residues. The V gene lost 1 base and the J gene lost 2 bases, with 16 bases spanning the gap. Germline V gives CDR1 LGHNA, CDR2 YNFKEQ. The CDR3 DNA, read in part, is TGTGCCAGCAGCCAAGGTAGAGGGGGGGGACCCACAGATACG. Its protein product is CASSQGRGGGPTDT. The full CDR3 protein reads CASSQGRGGGPTDTQYF.

This clone qualifies as medium-sized. With the read ending 3 residues before the CDR3 end, the germline J gene is used to fill in that end. The chain carries TRBV4-2 and TRBJ2-2; TRBD2 matches 10 bases. Germline CDR1 reads LGHNA; CDR2 reads YNFKEQ. This CDR3 is 16 amino acids long. Germline trimming cut 0 bases from V and 9 bases from J; bases unmatched to any gene: 7. The CDR3 spells CASSQEERGGHRELFF. Partial CDR3 DNA: TGTGCCAGCAGCCAAGAGGAGCGGGGGGGCCACCGGGAG.

This clone was observed many times. Read sequence stops 3 residues before the CDR3 end, and the germline J gene provides the missing end. This sequence joins TRBV28 and TRBJ2-3; 15 bases map to TRBD2. The CDR3 has 18 amino acids. Per the germline V gene, CDR1 is MDHEN and CDR2 is SYDVKM. The V segment lost 6 bases and the J segment 2 bases; nucleotides outside the gene matches: 9. CDR3 bases read: TGTGCCAGCAGCGACGGACTAGCGGGGGGGTACACCACAGATACG. It translates to CASSDGLAGGYTTDT. The whole CDR3 region reads CASSDGLAGGYTTDTQYF.

This clone showed up many times. The CDR3 is cut off 3 residues early in the read; its end comes from the germline J gene. The gene calls are TRBV7-2 and TRBJ2-3, with D hard to call. Trimming took 7 bases from V and 4 from J, leaving 15 bases between them. Germline V gives CDR1 SGHTA, CDR2 FQGNSA. The CDR3 covers 14 residues. Partial CDR3 DNA: TGTGCCAGCACCCTGGGCTGGCTTGCAGATACG. Its protein product is CASTLGWLADT. The whole CDR3 sequence reads CASTLGWLADTQYF.

Ten or more counts support this clone. Read sequence stops 3 residues before the CDR3 end, and the germline J gene provides the missing end. J is TRBJ1-2 and V is TRBV29-1; the D is unclear. The CDR3 runs 12 residues. Germline assignment: CDR1 SQVTM and CDR2 ANQGSEA. Trimming pared 4 bases from V and 4 bases from J, leaving 10 bases between. The part of the CDR3 DNA that was read is TGCAGCGTTGTAAGGGCTTCCTATGGC. It encodes CSVVRASYG. The whole CDR3 reads CSVVRASYGYTF.

Ten or more counts support this clone. The DNA ends 3 residues before the CDR3 does, and the rest of the CDR3 is filled in from the germline J gene. The chain couples TRBV30 to TRBJ2-1; tentative D call: TRBD1 (6 bases). The V gene lost 4 bases and the J gene lost 2 bases, with 12 bases spanning the gap. The CDR3 is 14 residues long. Germline V gene lookup returns CDR1 GTSNPN and CDR2 SVGIG (reference sequence). CDR3 bases read: TGTGCCTGGAACTCAGGGGAGCCCTACAATGAG. Encoded protein: CAWNSGEPYNE. The entire CDR3 protein reads CAWNSGEPYNEQFF. Together with reference TRBV30 and TRBJ2-1, the CDR3 gives the full variable domain: SQTIHQWPATLVQPVGSPLSLECTVEGTSNPNLYWYRQAAGRGLQLLFYSVGIGQISSEVPQNLSASRPQDRQFILSSKKLLLSDSGFYLCAWNSGEPYNEQFFGPGTRLTVL.

This clone was seen many times. With the read ending 3 residues before the CDR3 end, the germline J gene is used to fill in that end. This sequence joins TRBV12-3 or TRBV12-4 and TRBJ1-2; no clear D. Trimming removed 4 bases at V and 2 bases at J, with 11 bases between. The CDR3 covers 14 residues. CDR3 bases read: TGTGCCAGCAGTTCATGGACTGCAAACTATGGC. Its translation: CASSSWTANYG. The CDR3 in full is CASSSWTANYGYTF.